This is a list of T cell receptor beta chains from one sample in a study of cytomegalovirus exposure and HLA in healthy donors. TCRdb keeps only in-frame clones here, not all; method: immunoSEQ multiplex PCR. The data hold 150,000 to 180,000 clones, with 60% to 75% observed a single time. The sequenced material came from PBMCs. These receptors were taken from a man younger than 35 in good health and CMV-seronegative. Each CDR3 is given with its conserved first and last residue. The D gene is left open where the match is weak. Clone size is given for some rows only: seen once, a few or many times, or a class if the clone is expanded.

TRBV6-6	.	few	TRBJ2-3	CASSSGLPPTDTQYF	TGTGCCAGCAGTTCAGGCCTTCCCCCGACAGATACGCAGTATTTT
TRBV21-1	.	once	TRBJ2-3	CASTLPGVGISTDTQYF	TGTGCCAGCACCCTCCCGGGGGTGGGGATAAGCACAGATACGCAGTATTTT
TRBV4-1	.	.	TRBJ1-3	CASSPYLSSGNTIYF	TGCGCCAGCAGCCCCTACTTGAGCTCTGGAAACACCATATATTTT
TRBV7-9	.	.	TRBJ1-1	CASSSLDWAAFF	TGTGCCAGCAGCTCGTTGGACTGGGCTGCTTTCTTT
TRBV27	TRBD2	.	TRBJ2-3	CASSERGGFPDTQYF	TGTGCCAGCAGCGAGCGGGGGGGCTTCCCAGATACGCAGTATTTT
TRBV5-1	.	.	TRBJ1-2	CASSEGDNYGYTF	TGCGCCAGCAGCGAGGGGGATAACTATGGCTACACCTTC
TRBV28	.	once	TRBJ2-7	CASSLGDQGYEQYF	TGTGCCAGCAGTTTAGGGGATCAGGGTTACGAGCAGTACTTC
TRBV9	.	.	TRBJ2-6	CASSLSGQGGANVLTF	TGTGCCAGCAGCTTATCCGGGCAGGGGGGGGCCAACGTCCTGACTTTC
TRBV29-1	.	.	TRBJ1-1	CSVEDSGGFQAFF	TGCAGCGTTGAAGATTCGGGGGGGTTTCAAGCTTTCTTT
TRBV10-3	.	.	TRBJ2-3	CAIRGPGTDTQYF	TGTGCCATCCGCGGGCCCGGCACAGATACGCAGTATTTT
TRBV25-1	TRBD1	once	TRBJ1-1	CASSVRDRLDTEAFF	TGTGCCAGCAGTGTACGGGACAGGTTGGACACTGAAGCTTTCTTT
TRBV6-5	.	.	TRBJ1-1	CASSRSSNTEAFF	TGTGCCAGCAGCAGGTCCTCGAACACTGAAGCTTTCTTT
TRBV5-1	.	.	TRBJ1-1	CASSFLHGSEAFF	TGCGCCAGCAGCTTTCTACACGGGTCTGAAGCTTTCTTT
TRBV7-9	TRBD2	few	TRBJ2-1	CASSLDGGDGSYNEQFF	TGTGCCAGCAGCTTAGACGGGGGGGATGGCTCCTACAATGAGCAGTTCTTC
TRBV6-5	.	.	TRBJ1-6	CASSLDRRRSPLHF	TGTGCCAGCAGCCTGGACAGACGGCGATCACCCCTCCACTTT
TRBV6-5	.	.	TRBJ2-3	CASSSAPGGPLDTQYF	TGTGCCAGCAGTTCGGCACCAGGGGGGCCTTTAGATACGCAGTATTTT
TRBV5-6	.	few	TRBJ2-2	CASSPPERLLAGELFF	TGTGCCAGCAGCCCACCCGAGCGGCTTCTCGCCGGGGAGCTGTTTTTT
TRBV18	.	.	TRBJ1-5	CASSPTNGNKQPQHF	TGTGCCAGCTCACCAACCAACGGGAACAAGCAGCCCCAGCATTTT
TRBV4-3	TRBD1	.	TRBJ2-1	CASSQILRTGGNEQFF	TGCGCCAGCAGCCAAATACTGAGGACAGGGGGCAATGAGCAGTTCTTC
TRBV11-2	.	.	TRBJ1-2	CASSAERGALGYTF	TGTGCCAGCAGTGCGGAGCGGGGGGCGCTTGGCTACACCTTC
TRBV11-3	TRBD2	.	TRBJ2-1	CASSARGEYNEQFF	TGTGCCAGCAGCGCCCGGGGGGAGTACAATGAGCAGTTCTTC
TRBV19	TRBD1	.	TRBJ1-2	CASSQGGTAKDYGYTF	TGTGCCAGTAGCCAAGGGGGGACAGCGAAGGACTATGGCTACACCTTC
TRBV28	.	.	TRBJ1-2	CASSLAGEGYTF	TGTGCCAGCAGTTTGGCGGGGGAGGGCTACACCTTC
TRBV5-1	.	.	TRBJ2-3	CASSFYTDTQYF	TGCGCCAGCAGCTTCTACACAGATACGCAGTATTTT
TRBV11-2	TRBD2	once	TRBJ2-7	CASSLEAGGKLEQYF	TGTGCCAGCAGCTTAGAAGCGGGGGGAAAGCTCGAGCAGTACTTC
TRBV5-1	.	.	TRBJ1-3	CASSLGTGGNTIYF	TGCGCCAGCAGCTTGGGTACGGGAGGAAACACCATATATTTT
TRBV6-1	TRBD1	.	TRBJ1-1	CASDRDRGTEAFF	TGTGCCAGCGACCGGGACAGGGGGACTGAAGCTTTCTTT
TRBV4-3	.	.	TRBJ1-5	CASSLRENQPQHF	TGCGCCAGCAGCTTGAGAGAGAATCAGCCCCAGCATTTT
TRBV9	.	.	TRBJ1-3	CASSPLYGGAGNTIYF	TGTGCCAGCAGCCCCCTTTACGGAGGGGCTGGAAACACCATATATTTT
TRBV5-4	TRBD2	.	TRBJ2-2	CASSLGSGGYAGELFF	TGTGCCAGCAGCTTGGGAAGCGGGGGGTATGCCGGGGAGCTGTTTTTT
TRBV10-2	.	.	TRBJ2-1	CASSWRGNEQFF	TGCGCCAGCAGTTGGCGAGGCAATGAGCAGTTCTTC
TRBV27	TRBD1	.	TRBJ2-1	CASSSNPGQGIYNEQFF	TGTGCCAGCAGTTCGAATCCGGGACAGGGAATATACAATGAGCAGTTCTTC
TRBV4-3	.	.	TRBJ2-2	CASSQYGPGELFF	TGCGCCAGCAGCCAATATGGCCCAGGGGAGCTGTTTTTT
TRBV6-5	.	.	TRBJ1-2	CASSYSRQNYGYTF	TGTGCCAGCAGTTACTCACGACAGAACTATGGCTACACCTTC
TRBV12-5	.	.	TRBJ1-4	CASGLEGLPLEKLFF	TGTGCTAGTGGTTTAGAGGGACTACCCTTGGAAAAACTGTTTTTT
TRBV4-1	TRBD1	.	TRBJ2-7	CASSQEGTGFGEQYF	TGCGCCAGCAGCCAAGAGGGGACAGGGTTCGGCGAGCAGTACTTC
TRBV7-2	.	.	TRBJ2-1	CASSSGRGLASSYNEQFF	TGTGCCAGCAGCTCTGGGCGCGGGCTGGCAAGCTCCTACAATGAGCAGTTCTTC
TRBV6-6	.	.	TRBJ1-2	CASVEIGSNYGYTF	TGTGCCAGCGTGGAGATCGGGAGTAACTATGGCTACACCTTC
TRBV5-1	TRBD2	few	TRBJ2-5	CASSLKRGGYQETQYF	TGCGCCAGCAGCTTGAAGCGGGGGGGGTACCAAGAGACCCAGTACTTC
TRBV27	.	.	TRBJ1-5	CASRVRGNQPQHF	TGTGCCAGCCGCGTTAGAGGGAATCAGCCCCAGCATTTT
TRBV6-1	.	.	TRBJ2-1	CAAQGLTTNEQFF	TGTGCCGCACAGGGCCTAACAACCAATGAGCAGTTCTTC
TRBV25-1	TRBD1	.	TRBJ2-5	CASSAGTGVGETQYF	TGTGCCAGCAGTGCAGGGACAGGGGTAGGGGAGACCCAGTACTTC
TRBV5-1	.	.	TRBJ2-3	CASSLNRESDTQYF	TGCGCCAGCAGCTTGAACAGGGAATCAGATACGCAGTATTTT
TRBV7-9	.	.	TRBJ1-4	CASSPGEGDEKLFF	TGTGCCAGCAGCCCCGGGGAGGGTGACGAAAAACTGTTTTTT
TRBV7-9	TRBD1	.	TRBJ2-7	CASSPRTGASYEQYF	TGTGCCAGCAGCCCTAGGACAGGGGCATCCTACGAGCAGTACTTC
TRBV5-1	.	few	TRBJ1-4	CASSQDSRNEKLFF	TGCGCCAGCAGCCAGGACAGTCGAAATGAAAAACTGTTTTTT
TRBV5-4	.	.	TRBJ2-3	CASSLGQGGDTQYF	TGTGCCAGCAGCTTAGGGCAGGGAGGCGATACGCAGTATTTT
TRBV27	TRBD2	.	TRBJ2-3	CASSGSLAASTDTQYF	TGTGCCAGCAGTGGCTCCCTAGCGGCTAGCACAGATACGCAGTATTTT
TRBV25-1	.	.	TRBJ1-5	CASSAPGQPQHF	TGTGCCAGCAGTGCCCCGGGACAGCCCCAGCATTTT
TRBV19	.	few	TRBJ1-1	CASTDYRDEAFF	TGTGCCAGTACCGACTACAGGGACGAAGCTTTCTTT
TRBV2	.	.	TRBJ1-4	CASSQLWPGRDSTNEKLFF	TGTGCCAGCAGTCAGTTGTGGCCTGGGAGGGACTCAACTAATGAAAAACTGTTTTTT
TRBV7-2	TRBD1	few	TRBJ1-2	CASSLAAGGYGYTF	TGTGCCAGCAGCTTAGCGGCAGGGGGATATGGCTACACCTTC
TRBV7-9	TRBD1	.	TRBJ1-1	CASSQLTGRIEAFF	TGTGCCAGCAGCCAGTTGACAGGGAGGATCGAAGCTTTCTTT
TRBV5-4	.	.	TRBJ2-3	CASSAGPTDTQYF	TGTGCCAGCAGCGCGGGCCCAACAGATACGCAGTATTTT